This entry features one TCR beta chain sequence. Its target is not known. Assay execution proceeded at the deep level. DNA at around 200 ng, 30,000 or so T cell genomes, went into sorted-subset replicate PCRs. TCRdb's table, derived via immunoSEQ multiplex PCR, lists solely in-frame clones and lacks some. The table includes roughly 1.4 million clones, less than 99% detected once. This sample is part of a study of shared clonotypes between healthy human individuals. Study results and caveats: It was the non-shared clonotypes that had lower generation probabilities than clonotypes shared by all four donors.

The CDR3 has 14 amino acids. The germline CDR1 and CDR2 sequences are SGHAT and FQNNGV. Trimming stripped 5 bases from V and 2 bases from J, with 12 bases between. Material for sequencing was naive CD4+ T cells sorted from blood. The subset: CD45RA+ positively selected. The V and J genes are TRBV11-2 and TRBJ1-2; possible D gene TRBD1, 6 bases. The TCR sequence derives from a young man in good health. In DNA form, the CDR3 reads TGTGCCAGCAGCCCCTGGACAGAAAACTATGGCTACACCTTC. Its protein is CASSPWTENYGYTF.